The rows below give T cell receptor beta chains drawn from one sample of a study of a mutant IDH1 vaccine in newly diagnosed glioma. These receptors' targets are unknown. Only in-frame clones appear in the TCRdb table, and some are missing; sequencing was by immunoSEQ multiplex PCR. There are fewer than 75,000 clones in the sample; approximately 84% occur only once, and approximately 9.5% lies in the top ten. Specimen: PBMCs, collected from a glioma patient whose treatment included an IDH1 peptide vaccine. The receptor source for this set is a woman in her forties or fifties with glioma. The CDR3 runs from the conserved cysteine through the conserved F or W. D genes are given only for firm matches.

j_gene | d_gene | v_gene | CDR3aa
TRBJ2-2 | TRBD1 | TRBV4-2 | CASSQGGRGPRAGELFF
TRBJ2-7 | . | TRBV28 | CASSLPRYEQYF
TRBJ1-2 | TRBD1 | TRBV6-1 | CASSERTGYGYTF
TRBJ1-2 | . | TRBV6-5 | CASSRAGKDYGYTF
TRBJ1-1 | . | TRBV11-2 | CASSLFRTTNTEAFF
TRBJ1-1 | TRBD1 | TRBV15 | CATSREGTVNTEAFF
TRBJ1-2 | . | TRBV5-4 | CASSLERGVGGYTF
TRBJ1-6 | . | TRBV5-1 | CASSLAGEENSPLHF
TRBJ1-1 | TRBD1 | TRBV19 | CASSSDRIMNTEAFF
TRBJ2-7 | . | TRBV10-1 | CASSYRSLLFSPYEQYF
TRBJ2-3 | . | TRBV7-9 | CASSWGTDTQYF
TRBJ1-4 | . | TRBV7-9 | CASSLDHGVNEKLFF
TRBJ1-1 | . | TRBV19 | CASSISGINTEAFF
TRBJ1-3 | . | TRBV7-2 | CASSPMAGRKNTIYF
TRBJ2-3 | TRBD1 | TRBV5-4 | CASRGDRVRADTQYF
TRBJ2-7 | . | TRBV5-5 | CASSLGPGVYEQYF
TRBJ2-3 | . | TRBV27 | CASSFSLYTDTQYF
TRBJ1-5 | . | TRBV4-2 | CASSHVRSRDGDQPQHF
TRBJ2-7 | TRBD1 | TRBV7-9 | CASSSFTGAYEQYF
TRBJ2-7 | . | TRBV19 | CASSPSEGGKYEQYF
TRBJ1-5 | . | TRBV28 | CASSFRLNQPQHF
TRBJ1-2 | . | TRBV19 | CASSPGVNYGYTF
TRBJ1-2 | TRBD1 | TRBV6-1 | CASSSTGESYYGYTF
TRBJ2-5 | . | TRBV5-1 | CASSLEQKETQYF
TRBJ1-3 | . | TRBV11-2 | CASSSVIGSSGNTIYF
TRBJ2-4 | . | TRBV5-1 | CASSLAAGSENIQYF
TRBJ2-7 | . | TRBV7-9 | CASSPPWASYEQYF
TRBJ1-5 | . | TRBV7-2 | CASSSLDGGNQPQHF
TRBJ2-2 | . | TRBV29-1 | CSGLQGIGTGELFF
TRBJ1-2 | . | TRBV29-1 | CSVVGGSLNYGYTF
TRBJ1-1 | TRBD1 | TRBV5-1 | CASSSGTGKGFANTEAFF
TRBJ1-1 | . | TRBV5-8 | CASSWRGDTEAFF
TRBJ2-5 | TRBD2 | TRBV19 | CASNGAGGQETQYF
TRBJ2-7 | . | TRBV18 | CASSRVGFYEQYF
TRBJ1-6 | TRBD1 | TRBV6-4 | CASSGTGGSPLHF
TRBJ1-2 | . | TRBV13 | CASSLEGSDYGYTF
TRBJ2-7 | TRBD2 | TRBV7-2 | CASSLSIGTSSNEQYF
TRBJ1-2 | . | TRBV5-1 | CASSGRQGFDGYTF
TRBJ2-1 | . | TRBV2 | CASNARSRRGSYNEQFF
TRBJ2-7 | . | TRBV29-1 | CSVEDTGKREQYF
TRBJ1-2 | . | TRBV5-8 | CASSLGQRTNYGYTF
TRBJ2-5 | TRBD2 | TRBV5-4 | CASSLGTSGGETQYF
. | . | TRBV7-2 | CASGSGSYEQYF
TRBJ1-1 | . | TRBV29-1 | CSVGDTLNTEAFF
TRBJ1-2 | . | TRBV7-9 | CASSSLYGYTF
TRBJ2-5 | . | TRBV5-1 | CASIPSGAGETQYF